A selection of T cell receptor beta chains follows, all from one sample in a study of cytomegalovirus exposure and HLA in healthy donors. Assay used: immunoSEQ multiplex PCR; TCRdb lists only in-frame clones, some missing. Among some 200,000 clones, 75% to 85% were seen once, and the ten largest hold about 0.64%. The specimen was PBMCs. The receptors come from a boy aged 5-17 years in good health and CMV-seronegative. Both conserved end residues are part of each CDR3. A D gene is named only where the DNA matches it firmly. Clone size is shown for a subset of rows, as once, few, many or a class of expanded clone.

>18|TRBV10-3|NA|TRBJ2-1|TRBD2
CAISEPTSGRAQGDEQFF
TGTGCCATCAGTGAGCCCACTAGCGGGAGGGCCCAGGGCGATGAGCAGTTCTTC
>16|TRBV7-2|NA|TRBJ1-2|TRBD1
CASSFRPRDSSYGYTF
TGTGCCAGCAGCTTCCGCCCCCGGGACAGTAGTTATGGCTACACCTTC
>14|TRBV7-2|NA|TRBJ2-1|NA
CASSSPPAYNEQFF
TGTGCCAGCAGCTCACCCCCGGCCTACAATGAGCAGTTCTTC
>17|TRBV4-2|NA|TRBJ1-5|TRBD1
CASSQDFDRGGNQPQHF
TGTGCCAGCAGCCAAGACTTCGACAGGGGTGGCAATCAGCCCCAGCATTTT
>14|TRBV12-5|few|TRBJ2-1|NA
CASGERSSYNEQFF
TGTGCTAGCGGGGAGCGGAGCTCCTACAATGAGCAGTTCTTC
>19|TRBV7-9|NA|TRBJ2-1|TRBD2
CASSSGRISGTSGNDEQFF
TGTGCCAGCAGCTCAGGACGGATTTCCGGGACTAGCGGGAACGATGAGCAGTTCTTC
>16|TRBV7-9|NA|TRBJ1-2|TRBD1
CASSSAGGPPRYGYTF
TGTGCCAGCAGCTCAGCAGGGGGCCCCCCTAGATATGGCTACACCTTC
>14|TRBV7-2|NA|TRBJ2-2|NA
CASSLGQNTGELFF
TGTGCCAGCAGCTTAGGACAGAACACCGGGGAGCTGTTTTTT
>16|TRBV12-5|NA|TRBJ2-3|NA
CASGFSTSSGTDTQYF
TGTGCTAGTGGTTTTTCCACGAGTAGCGGCACAGATACGCAGTATTTT
>15|TRBV5-4|NA|TRBJ2-5|NA
CASSLQAGGIETQYF
TGTGCCAGCAGTCTCCAGGCCGGAGGGATTGAGACCCAGTACTTC
>13|TRBV5-1|NA|TRBJ1-1|NA
CASSLNRNTEAFF
TGCGCCAGCAGCCTCAACAGGAACACTGAAGCTTTCTTT
>15|TRBV6-1|NA|TRBJ2-7|NA
CATQGQRYVAYEQYF
TGTGCCACCCAGGGGCAGCGCTACGTAGCCTACGAGCAGTACTTC
>15|TRBV5-1|NA|TRBJ2-5|NA
CASSLADGREETQYF
TGCGCCAGCAGCTTGGCCGACGGGAGAGAAGAGACCCAGTACTTC
>14|TRBV5-1|NA|TRBJ2-2|NA
CASSARQDTGELFF
TGCGCCAGCAGCGCGAGACAGGACACCGGGGAGCTGTTTTTT
>14|TRBV4-2|NA|TRBJ2-1|TRBD1
CASSQSLDRAQQFF
TGTGCCAGCAGCCAATCTCTTGACAGGGCGCAGCAGTTCTTC
>15|TRBV30|once|TRBJ1-5|NA
CAWSAWQAPDQPQHF
TGTGCCTGGAGTGCCTGGCAGGCGCCTGATCAGCCCCAGCATTTT
>11|TRBV20-1|NA|TRBJ1-1|NA
CSANRQREAFF
TGCAGTGCCAATAGACAGCGAGAAGCTTTCTTT
>14|TRBV6-6|NA|TRBJ1-5|NA
CASSYDPGDQPQHF
TGTGCCAGCAGTTACGATCCAGGGGATCAGCCCCAGCATTTT
>13|TRBV10-3|NA|TRBJ1-1|TRBD1
CAVQGEENTEAFF
TGTGCCGTGCAGGGGGAGGAGAACACTGAAGCTTTCTTT
>14|TRBV5-1|NA|TRBJ1-6|NA
CASSSGSTNSPLHF
TGCGCCAGCAGCTCGGGGTCCACTAATTCACCCCTCCACTTT
>15|TRBV7-2|few|TRBJ2-7|TRBD2
CASTLSGRALAEQYF
TGTGCCAGCACCCTTAGCGGGAGGGCCCTCGCCGAGCAGTACTTC
>16|TRBV5-6|NA|TRBJ2-3|TRBD2
CASSLGPAGNTDTQYF
TGTGCCAGCAGCTTAGGCCCAGCGGGGAACACAGATACGCAGTATTTT
>13|TRBV7-2|NA|TRBJ2-1|NA
CASSLSIYNEQFF
TGTGCCAGCAGCTTATCCATTTACAATGAGCAGTTCTTC
>15|TRBV7-9|NA|TRBJ1-4|TRBD1
CASSLVSGQAAELFF
TGTGCCAGCAGCTTAGTTTCGGGACAGGCGGCGGAACTGTTTTTT
>15|TRBV6-1|NA|TRBJ2-3|NA
CASSEAWTSTDTQYF
TGTGCCAGCAGTGAAGCCTGGACTAGCACAGATACGCAGTATTTT
>13|TRBV6-1|NA|TRBJ1-3|TRBD1
CASSPGTVNTIYF
TGTGCCAGCAGTCCCGGGACAGTAAACACCATATATTTT
>17|TRBV6-1|NA|TRBJ1-2|NA
CASSAASGTIANYGYTF
TGTGCCAGCAGTGCAGCCTCCGGGACAATAGCTAACTATGGCTACACCTTC
>13|TRBV13|NA|TRBJ1-2|NA
CASSLDRADGYTF
TGTGCCAGCAGCTTAGACAGGGCGGATGGCTACACCTTC
>16|TRBV10-3|NA|TRBJ2-2|TRBD2
CAISVSGRPDTGELFF
TGTGCCATCAGTGTAAGCGGGAGGCCGGACACCGGGGAGCTGTTTTTT
>16|TRBV7-9|NA|TRBJ1-2|TRBD1
CSSSHQGTGTNYGYTF
TGTTCCAGCAGCCACCAAGGGACAGGCACTAACTATGGCTACACCTTC
>16|TRBV11-2|NA|TRBJ1-2|TRBD1
CASSLDIRTGTDGYTF
TGTGCCAGCAGCTTAGATATTAGGACAGGAACAGATGGCTACACCTTC
>14|TRBV6-5|NA|TRBJ1-1|TRBD1
CASNPGTGFGEAFF
TGTGCCAGCAATCCCGGGACAGGGTTTGGTGAAGCTTTCTTT
>14|TRBV19|NA|TRBJ1-1|NA
CASSAQLTYTEAFF
TGTGCCAGTAGTGCACAGCTTACCTACACTGAAGCTTTCTTT
>14|TRBV30|NA|TRBJ2-5|TRBD2
CAWTRLAVGETQYF
TGTGCCTGGACCCGACTAGCTGTGGGCGAGACCCAGTACTTC
>13|TRBV6-5|NA|TRBJ1-2|NA
CASSWDSWYGYTF
TGTGCCAGCAGTTGGGACTCTTGGTATGGCTACACCTTC
>19|TRBV4-1|NA|TRBJ2-1|NA
CASSHDSLGQPSSYNEQFF
TGCGCCAGCAGCCACGACAGCCTTGGACAGCCTAGCTCCTACAATGAGCAGTTCTTC
>15|TRBV11-2|NA|TRBJ2-7|NA
CASSLAVGQSYEQYF
TGTGCCAGCAGCTTAGCTGTAGGACAGTCCTACGAGCAGTACTTC
>13|TRBV30|NA|TRBJ1-6|TRBD1
CAWSPRGNSPLHF
TGTGCCTGGAGTCCCAGGGGGAATTCACCCCTCCACTTT
>14|TRBV5-1|few|TRBJ1-3|TRBD1
CASSSGTGGNTIYF
TGCGCCAGCAGCTCAGGGACAGGAGGAAACACCATATATTTT